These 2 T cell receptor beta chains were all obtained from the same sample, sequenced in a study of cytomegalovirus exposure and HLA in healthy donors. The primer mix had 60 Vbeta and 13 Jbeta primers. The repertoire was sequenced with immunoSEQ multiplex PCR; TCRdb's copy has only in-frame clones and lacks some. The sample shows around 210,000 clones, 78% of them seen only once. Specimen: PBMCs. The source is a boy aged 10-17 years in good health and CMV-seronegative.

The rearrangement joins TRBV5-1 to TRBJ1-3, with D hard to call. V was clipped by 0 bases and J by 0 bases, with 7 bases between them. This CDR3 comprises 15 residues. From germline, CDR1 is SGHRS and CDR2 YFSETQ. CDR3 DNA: TGCGCCAGCAGCTTGGAATCAGTCTCTGGAAACACCATATATTTT. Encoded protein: CASSLESVSGNTIYF.

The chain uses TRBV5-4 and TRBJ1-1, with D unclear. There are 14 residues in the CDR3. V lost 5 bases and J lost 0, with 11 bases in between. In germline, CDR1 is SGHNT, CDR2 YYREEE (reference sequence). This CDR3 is CASSLELMNTEAFF. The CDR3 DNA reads TGTGCCAGCAGTCTCGAGCTGATGAACACTGAAGCTTTCTTT.